This entry describes one T cell receptor (beta chain). Some clones are missing from TCRdb's copy, which holds only in-frame ones; the method was immunoSEQ multiplex PCR. The table lists around 25,000 clones, 86% of them singletons. These data come from a study of T cell changes during pregnancy in multiple sclerosis. The germline CDR1 and CDR2 sequences are SGHAT and FQNNGV. The V and J ends lost 0 bases and 7 bases, in that order; junction bases with no gene match: 9. The CDR3 has 17 amino acids. The origin of this receptor is a female donor in good health, enrolled as a control in a pregnancy study. The material was CD8+ T cells from peripheral blood mononuclear cells, obtained in the first trimester of pregnancy. The genes are TRBV11-2 and TRBJ2-1, with 10 bases lining up with TRBD1. The DNA of the CDR3 is TGTGCCAGCAGCTTAGAAACCGGGACAGGGGAGTGGAATGAGCAGTTCTTC. This translates into CASSLETGTGEWNEQFF.